This TCR beta chain is from a study of T-cell memory formation after mild COVID-19. Findings and caveats of the study: Clones shrinking from day 15 to 85 showed even CD4/CD8 mixes; later expanders tilted CD4+.

CDR1 is LNHNV, CDR2 YYDKDF, per germline (reference sequence). The CDR3 consists of 14 residues. V was pared by 1 base and J by 5 bases, with 3 bases of the junction left unmatched. In TCRdb, the 5' RACE reads were re-called with MiXCR into one record per CDR3 protein. This table has about 560,000 distinct CDR3 sequences, roughly a sixth appearing once. There are a few counts of this clonotype. The target antigen is unknown. The sequence derives from an adult woman who had mild COVID-19 (a few samples of this study predate the infection). Cell type and time point are not known. The sequenced material came from PBMCs or a T cell subset sorted from them (not recorded which). The chain combines TRBV15 with TRBJ1-2, with 8 positions matching TRBD1. DNA for the CDR3: TGTGCCACCAGCAGAGCAGGGGGCAATTATGGCTACACCTTC. Protein product: CATSRAGGNYGYTF.